The clone carrying this T cell receptor (beta chain) was observed a few times. What it recognizes is unknown. Unique molecular identifiers were present on cDNA, and template switching added a universal primer site. TCRdb called the 5' RACE reads again in MiXCR, with one record for every CDR3 protein. The data show approximately 240,000 distinct CDR3 sequences, with about 14% seen just once and 7% to 9.5% held by the top ten. The data derive from a study of identical twins. Study-level points and caveats: Models underestimated out-of-frame TCR alpha sharing in monozygotic twins. Fewer insertions marked abundant cord blood beta clonotypes; young adult naive trended weakly, memory not at all.

Source material: memory (CD45RO+) T cells sorted from blood. The sequence came from a woman aged 18-30 years in good health.

This CDR3 reads CASSFTYNQPQHF. The CDR3 DNA is TGTGCCAGCAGCTTTACCTACAATCAGCCCCAGCATTTT. The rearrangement uses TRBV7-2 and TRBJ1-5; D is unclear. The V gene lost 3 bases and the J gene lost 3 bases, with 6 bases spanning the gap. Germline-derived CDR1 and CDR2 are SGHTA and FQGNSA. The length of the CDR3 is 13 residues.